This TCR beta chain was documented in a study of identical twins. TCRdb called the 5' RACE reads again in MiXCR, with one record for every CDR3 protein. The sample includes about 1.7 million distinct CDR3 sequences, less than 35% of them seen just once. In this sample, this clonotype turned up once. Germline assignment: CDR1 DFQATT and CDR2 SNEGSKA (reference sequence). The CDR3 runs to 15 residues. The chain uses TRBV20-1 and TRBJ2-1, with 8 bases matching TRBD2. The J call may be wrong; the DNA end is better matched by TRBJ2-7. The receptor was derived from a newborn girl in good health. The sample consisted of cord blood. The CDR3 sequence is CSARTSVSSYNEQYF. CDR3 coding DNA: TGCAGTGCTAGGACTAGCGTGAGCTCCTACAATGAGCAGTACTTC.